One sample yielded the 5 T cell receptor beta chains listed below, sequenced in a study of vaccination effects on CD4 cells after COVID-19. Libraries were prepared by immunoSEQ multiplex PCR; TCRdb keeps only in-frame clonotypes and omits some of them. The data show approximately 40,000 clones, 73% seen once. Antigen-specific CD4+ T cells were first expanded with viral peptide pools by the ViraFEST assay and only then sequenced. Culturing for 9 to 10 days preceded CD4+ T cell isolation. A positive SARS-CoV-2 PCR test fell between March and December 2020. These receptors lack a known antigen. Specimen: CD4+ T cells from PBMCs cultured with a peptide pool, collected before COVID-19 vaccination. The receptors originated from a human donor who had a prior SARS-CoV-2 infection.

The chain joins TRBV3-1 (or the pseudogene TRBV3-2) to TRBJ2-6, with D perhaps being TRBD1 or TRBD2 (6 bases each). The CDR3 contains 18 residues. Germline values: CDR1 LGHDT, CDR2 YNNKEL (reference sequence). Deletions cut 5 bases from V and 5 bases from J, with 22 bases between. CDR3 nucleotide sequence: TGTGCCAGCAGCTCCGGGGGCGGACTTCGGCCTAGGGCCAACGTCCTGACTTTC. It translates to CASSSGGGLRPRANVLTF.

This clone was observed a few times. CDR3 sequence: CASSQEAPDRANTGELFF. CDR3 bases: TGCGCCAGCAGCCAAGAAGCCCCCGACAGGGCGAACACCGGGGAGCTGTTTTTT. The V gene is TRBV4-1, the J gene TRBJ2-2; TRBD1 agrees at 7 bases. Trimming at V came to 0 bases and at J to 0 bases, leaving 7 bases not matched to a gene. The germline V gene has CDR1 MGHRA and CDR2 YSYEKL. The CDR3 contains 18 residues.

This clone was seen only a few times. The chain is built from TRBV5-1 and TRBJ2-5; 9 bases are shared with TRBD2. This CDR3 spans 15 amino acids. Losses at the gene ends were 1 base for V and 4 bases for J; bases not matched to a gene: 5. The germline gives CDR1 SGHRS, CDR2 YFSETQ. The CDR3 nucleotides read TGCGCCAGCAGCTTGCGTGGACTAGCGACAGAGACCCAGTACTTC. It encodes CASSLRGLATETQYF.

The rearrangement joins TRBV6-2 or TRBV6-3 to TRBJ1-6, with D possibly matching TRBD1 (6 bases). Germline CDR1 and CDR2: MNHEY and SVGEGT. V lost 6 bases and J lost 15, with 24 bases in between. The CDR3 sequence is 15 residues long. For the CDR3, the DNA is TGTGCCAGCAGCTCACAGGGTACCCTAATTGGGCACCTCCACTTT. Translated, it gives CASSSQGTLIGHLHF.

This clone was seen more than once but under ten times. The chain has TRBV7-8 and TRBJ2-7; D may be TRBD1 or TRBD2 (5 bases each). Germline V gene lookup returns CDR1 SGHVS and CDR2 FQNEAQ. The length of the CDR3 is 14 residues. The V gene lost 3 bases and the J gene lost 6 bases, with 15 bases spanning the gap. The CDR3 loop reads CASSFSRERGEQYF. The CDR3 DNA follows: TGTGCCAGCAGCTTCAGTAGAGAGAGGGGCGAGCAGTACTTC.